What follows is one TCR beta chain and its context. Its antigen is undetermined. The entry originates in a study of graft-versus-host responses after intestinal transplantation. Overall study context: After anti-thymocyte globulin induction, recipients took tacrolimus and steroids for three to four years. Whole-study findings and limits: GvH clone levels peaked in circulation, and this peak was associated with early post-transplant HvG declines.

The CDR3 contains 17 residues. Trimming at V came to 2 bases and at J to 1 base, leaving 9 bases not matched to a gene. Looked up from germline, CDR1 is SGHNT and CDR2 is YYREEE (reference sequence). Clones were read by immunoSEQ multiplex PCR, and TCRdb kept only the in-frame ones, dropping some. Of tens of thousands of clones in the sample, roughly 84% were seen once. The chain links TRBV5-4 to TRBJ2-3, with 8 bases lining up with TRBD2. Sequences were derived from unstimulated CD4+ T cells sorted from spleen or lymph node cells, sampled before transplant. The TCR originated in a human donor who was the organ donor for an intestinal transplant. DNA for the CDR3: TGTGCCAGCAGCTTTAGCGGGACCAAAGGCCGCACAGATACGCAGTATTTT. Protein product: CASSFSGTKGRTDTQYF. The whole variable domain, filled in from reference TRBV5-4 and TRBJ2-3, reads ETGVTQSPTHLIKTRGQQVTLRCSSQSGHNTVSWYQQALGQGPQFIFQYYREEENGRGNFPPRFSGLQFPNYSSELNVNALELDDSALYLCASSFSGTKGRTDTQYFGPGTRLTVL.